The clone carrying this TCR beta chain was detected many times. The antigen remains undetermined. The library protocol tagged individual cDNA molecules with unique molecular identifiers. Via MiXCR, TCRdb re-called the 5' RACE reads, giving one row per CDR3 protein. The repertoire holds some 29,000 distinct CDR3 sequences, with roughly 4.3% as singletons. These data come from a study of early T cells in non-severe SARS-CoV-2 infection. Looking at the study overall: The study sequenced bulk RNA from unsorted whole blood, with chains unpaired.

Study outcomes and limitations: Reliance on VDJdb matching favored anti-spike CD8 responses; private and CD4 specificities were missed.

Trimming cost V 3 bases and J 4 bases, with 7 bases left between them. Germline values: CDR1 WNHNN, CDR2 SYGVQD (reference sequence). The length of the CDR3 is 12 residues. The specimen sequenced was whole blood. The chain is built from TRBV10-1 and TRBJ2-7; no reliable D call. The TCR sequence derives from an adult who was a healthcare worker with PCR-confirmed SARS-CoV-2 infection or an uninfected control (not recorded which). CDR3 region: CASSDGVYEQYF. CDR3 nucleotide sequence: TGCGCCAGCAGTGATGGGGTGTACGAGCAGTACTTC.